Each of the 22 T cell receptor beta chains below was sequenced from the same sample in a study of cytomegalovirus exposure and HLA in healthy donors. The PCR used 60 Vbeta and 13 Jbeta primers. Assay used: immunoSEQ multiplex PCR; TCRdb lists only in-frame clones, some missing. The data hold some 160,000 clones, with 60% to 80% observed a single time. Source material: PBMCs. The receptors here all came from a woman in her twenties or thirties in good health and CMV-seronegative.

This chain links TRBV2 with TRBJ2-7, with 10 bases identical to TRBD1. In germline, CDR1 is SNHLY, CDR2 FYNNEI. CDR3 length: 15 amino acids. J was trimmed by 5 bases and V by 2 bases; bases with no gene match: 6. Here the CDR3 DNA reads TGTGCCAGCAGTGAATCTGGGACAGGGGATCACGAGCAGTACTTC. This gives the protein CASSESGTGDHEQYF.

The chain recombines TRBV6-1 with TRBJ1-1, with 7 bases fitting TRBD1. This CDR3 region has 15 residues. V was pared by 6 bases and J by 1 base, with 8 bases of the junction left unmatched. Looked up from germline, CDR1 is MNHNS and CDR2 is SASEGT. The CDR3 here is CASSPGTAKNTEAFF. CDR3 sequence (DNA): TGTGCCAGCAGCCCCGGGACAGCCAAGAACACTGAAGCTTTCTTT.

The chain recombines TRBV5-1 with TRBJ2-3; the D gene is possibly TRBD2 (5 bases). The CDR3 extends over 14 amino acids. Germline V gene sequence: CDR1 SGHRS, CDR2 YFSETQ. Between the trimmed V and J ends, which lost 4 bases and 4 bases, there was a span of 13 bases. The DNA of the CDR3 is TGCGCCAGCAGCGTACTAGATTTGTCAGATACGCAGTATTTT. Its protein product is CASSVLDLSDTQYF.

For the CDR3, the DNA is TGTGCCAGCAGCGTGGACAAGAGCTCCTACAATGAGCAGTTCTTC. Translated: CASSVDKSSYNEQFF. The genes are TRBV7-9 and TRBJ2-1; TRBD1 is a possible D gene (5 bases). Trimming stripped 5 bases from V and 0 bases from J, with 11 bases between. The CDR3 loop spans 15 amino acids. The germline gives CDR1 SEHNR, CDR2 FQNEAQ (reference sequence). The full variable domain, its missing parts supplied by reference TRBV7-9 and TRBJ2-1, is DTGVSQNPRHKITKRGQNVTFRCDPISEHNRLYWYRQTLGQGPEFLTYFQNEAQLEKSRLLSDRFSAERPKGSFSTLEIQRTEQGDSAMYLCASSVDKSSYNEQFFGPGTRLTVL.

This clone was found a few times. This rearrangement joins TRBV2 to TRBJ1-5; TRBD1 agrees at 9 bases. The germline gives CDR1 SNHLY, CDR2 FYNNEI. The CDR3 spans 14 residues. Germline trimming cut 6 bases from V and 7 bases from J; bases unmatched to any gene: 7. In DNA form, the CDR3 reads TGTGCCAGCAGGGGGACAGGGTCGGGACAGCCCCAGCATTTT. Translating gives CASRGTGSGQPQHF. Full variable domain (rest looked up from reference TRBV2 and TRBJ1-5): EPEVTQTPSHQVTQMGQEVILRCVPISNHLYFYWYRQILGQKVEFLVSFYNNEISEKSEIFDDQFSVERPDGSNFTLKIRSTKLEDSAMYFCASRGTGSGQPQHFGDGTRLSIL.

As to this clone: Mismatch with germline at one junction end may stem from a read error. The chain has TRBV5-1 and TRBJ2-7; 9 bases align to TRBD2. Germline V CDR1 and CDR2: SGHRS, YFSETQ. The CDR3 spans 15 residues. The CDR3 DNA reads as TGCACCAGCAGCCTTAGCGGGGGAAGGTCCTACGAGCAGTACTTC. Encoded protein: CTSSLSGGRSYEQYF.

The chain has TRBV2 and TRBJ2-5; 7 bases are shared with TRBD1. Germline-derived CDR1 and CDR2 are SNHLY and FYNNEI. V was pared by 7 bases and J by 3 bases, with 5 bases of the junction left unmatched. CDR3 length: 13 amino acids. The CDR3 loop reads CASNPQGEETQYF. The CDR3 nucleotides are TGTGCCAGCAATCCCCAGGGGGAAGAGACCCAGTACTTC.

The chain carries TRBV18 and TRBJ2-1, with 7 positions matching TRBD1. With 4 bases clipped from V and 7 bases from J, the junction kept 1 base outside the gene matches. Germline V lookup: CDR1 KGHSH, CDR2 LQKENI. The CDR3 is 12 residues long. CDR3 coding DNA: TGTGCCAGCTCACAGACAGGGAATGAGCAGTTCTTC. As protein: CASSQTGNEQFF.

This chain links TRBV29-1 with TRBJ1-1, with D uncertain. The V and J ends lost 6 bases and 5 bases respectively, with 7 bases between them. The CDR3 extends over 10 amino acids. Germline CDR1 is SQVTM and CDR2 is ANQGSEA. The CDR3 protein is CSVVSTEAFF. In nucleotides, the CDR3 is TGCAGCGTCGTTAGTACTGAAGCTTTCTTT.

The rearrangement uses TRBV6-1 and TRBJ1-2, with D tentatively TRBD1 (5 bases). Per the germline V gene, CDR1 is MNHNS and CDR2 is SASEGT. The length of the CDR3 is 13 residues. Trimming removed 7 bases at V and 2 bases at J, with 11 bases between. CDR3 coding DNA: TGTGCCAGCACCCTGGACATAAACTATGGCTACACCTTC. Encoded protein: CASTLDINYGYTF.

The chain is built from TRBV5-4 and TRBJ2-2; 7 bases line up with TRBD1. After removal of 2 bases from V and 1 base from J, the junction contained 2 bases not matched to a gene. Germline V lookup: CDR1 SGHNT, CDR2 YYREEE (reference sequence). This CDR3 is built from 15 residues. In DNA, the CDR3 is TGTGCCAGCAGCTTCAACAGGGGGAACACCGGGGAGCTGTTTTTT. The encoded protein is CASSFNRGNTGELFF.

On this clone: This same CDR3 is encoded by further DNA sequences in the sample. The V and J genes are TRBV19 and TRBJ2-7; TRBD2 matches 7 bases. Trimming at V came to 1 base and at J to 4 bases, leaving 1 base not matched to a gene. Germline CDR1 and CDR2: LNHDA and SQIVND (reference sequence). The CDR3 runs 13 residues. The CDR3 protein is CASSIGGGYEQYF. The CDR3 DNA reads as TGTGCCAGTAGTATAGGGGGGGGATACGAGCAGTACTTC.

The rearrangement joins TRBV4-1 to TRBJ2-1, with 9 bases fitting TRBD2. J was trimmed by 5 bases and V by 4 bases; bases with no gene match: 6. The CDR3 consists of 15 residues. Germline V gene lookup returns CDR1 MGHRA and CDR2 YSYEKL. This CDR3 is CASSPLAGTHNEQFF. The CDR3 coding sequence is TGCGCCAGCAGCCCGCTAGCGGGGACCCACAATGAGCAGTTCTTC.

The rearrangement joins TRBV30 to TRBJ2-3; possible D gene TRBD1, 5 bases. There are 14 residues in the CDR3. CDR1 GTSNPN and CDR2 SVGIG come from the germline V gene (reference sequence). V shed 3 bases and J shed 2 bases, with 12 bases lying between them. As DNA, the CDR3 is TGTGCCTGGAGACACGGCAGGGTCACAGATACGCAGTATTTT. Translation gives CAWRHGRVTDTQYF. Supplemented by reference TRBV30 and TRBJ2-3, the full variable domain reads SQTIHQWPATLVQPVGSPLSLECTVEGTSNPNLYWYRQAAGRGLQLLFYSVGIGQISSEVPQNLSASRPQDRQFILSSKKLLLSDSGFYLCAWRHGRVTDTQYFGPGTRLTVL.

This clone appeared a few times. The rearrangement links TRBV6-1 to TRBJ1-1; D is unclear. CDR3 length equals 11 residues. V lost 3 bases and J 8 bases, leaving 7 bases between the germline ends. Germline V lookup: CDR1 MNHNS, CDR2 SASEGT. CDR3 nucleotides: TGTGCCAGCAGTGATGTATCGGAAGCTTTCTTT. Residues: CASSDVSEAFF.

V and J are TRBV9 and TRBJ1-1; no reliable D call. Per germline, CDR1 SGDLS and CDR2 YYNGEE. This CDR3 is 15 amino acids long. Trimming removed 2 bases from V and 0 bases from J, with 11 bases in between. DNA of the CDR3: TGTGCCAGCAGCGTCACAGTCGCCCTGAACACTGAAGCTTTCTTT. It specifies CASSVTVALNTEAFF.

The chain employs TRBV5-6 and TRBJ2-1; 11 bases match TRBD2. The CDR3 sequence is 18 residues long. J lost 0 bases, V lost 4 bases, and 9 bases had no gene match. Germline assignment: CDR1 SGHDT and CDR2 YYEEEE. The CDR3 region is CASSQGTSGSSSYNEQFF. The CDR3 DNA reads as TGTGCCAGCAGCCAGGGGACTAGCGGCTCCTCCTCCTACAATGAGCAGTTCTTC.

V gene TRBV27 combines with J gene TRBJ1-2, with 8 nucleotides matching TRBD1. The CDR3 has 17 residues. Trimming at V came to 2 bases and at J to 5 bases, leaving 13 bases not matched to a gene. Germline V lookup: CDR1 MNHEY, CDR2 SMNVEV (reference sequence). CDR3 sequence reads: CASSLGAGTGGPYGYTF. The CDR3 bases are TGTGCCAGCAGTTTAGGGGCCGGGACAGGAGGCCCGTATGGCTACACCTTC.

The chain has TRBV27 and TRBJ2-6; 8 bases are a match to TRBD1. V gave up 6 bases and J gave up 0 bases; unmatched junction bases: 10. The germline V gene encodes CDR1 MNHEY and CDR2 SMNVEV (reference sequence). The length of the CDR3 is 18 residues. The CDR3 nucleotides are TGTGCCAGCAGCTACGGGACAGGTGCACTCTCTGGGGCCAACGTCCTGACTTTC. Translating it yields CASSYGTGALSGANVLTF.

The chain couples TRBV30 to TRBJ1-5; D is unresolved. The CDR3 has 13 amino acids. The V gene's germline CDR1 is GTSNPN and CDR2 SVGIG (reference sequence). Deletions cut 2 bases from V and 6 bases from J, with 11 bases between. The DNA of the CDR3 is TGTGCCTGGAGTAACATTGGCGGTCAGCCCCAGCATTTT. This translates into CAWSNIGGQPQHF.

To note about this clone: Relative to the germline gene, one junction end is altered; a read error may explain this. The chain has TRBV7-9 and TRBJ2-1, with TRBD1 as a possible D gene (5 bases). The CDR3 runs to 14 residues. Per the germline V gene, CDR1 is SEHNR and CDR2 is FQNEAQ (reference sequence). CDR3 sequence reads: CSSSPVDSYNEQFF. DNA of the CDR3: TGTTCCAGCAGCCCCGTTGACAGCTACAATGAGCAGTTCTTC.

This clone was found once. The J gene is TRBJ2-3, the V gene TRBV13; D may be TRBD2 (5 bases). The CDR3 totals 16 residues. Germline CDR1 is PRHDT and CDR2 is FYEKMQ (reference sequence). V lost 0 bases and J lost 0, with 10 bases in between. This chain's CDR3 is CASSLGFEGSTDTQYF. The CDR3 region has the DNA TGTGCCAGCAGCTTAGGTTTTGAGGGTAGCACAGATACGCAGTATTTT.